This is a list of T cell receptor beta chains from one sample in a study of cytomegalovirus exposure and HLA in healthy donors. Profiling relied on immunoSEQ multiplex PCR, and the TCRdb table lists in-frame clones only, not all of them. The sample has around 220,000 clones, approximately 79% seen once. The sequenced sample was PBMCs. These receptors all come from a man aged 18-30 years in good health and CMV-seronegative. Each CDR3 is given without its conserved first and last residue.

V	J	CDR3
TRBV10-1	TRBJ2-3	ASPGTEIADTQY
TRBV6-5	TRBJ1-2	ASSFQGISSGYT
TRBV6-6	TRBJ1-4	ASSYRGQPNEKLF
TRBV7-2	TRBJ2-5	ASTSAGNQETQY
TRBV12-5	TRBJ1-2	ASGLVSVNNYGYT
TRBV10-3	TRBJ1-1	AISVSDRQNTEAF
TRBV7-9	TRBJ1-5	ASSLGRGGEFSNQPQH
TRBV29-1	TRBJ1-1	SVAQGTEAF
TRBV4-2	TRBJ1-4	ASRSLATEEKLF
TRBV7-2	TRBJ1-5	AAGGGLLQPQH
TRBV5-6	TRBJ2-5	ASSLQGDQY
TRBV6-5	TRBJ2-3	ASGGASTDTQY
TRBV2	TRBJ1-6	ASSGTGGGDSPLH
TRBV30	TRBJ1-2	AWSLDRGWGYT
TRBV30	TRBJ2-7	AWSPGRIGRNEQY
TRBV27	TRBJ2-5	ASSLGTRSQETQY
TRBV10-2	TRBJ2-7	ASSEWLAGDEQY
TRBV2	TRBJ1-2	ASSESAGGYT
TRBV10-3	TRBJ1-1	AISELGTGNTEAF
TRBV5-6	TRBJ1-3	ASSLDSYSGNTIY
TRBV5-1	TRBJ1-1	ASRPTGGNTEAF
TRBV6-5	TRBJ1-1	ASSHTGGNTEAF
TRBV4-1	TRBJ2-1	ASSQDNGQGYNEQF
TRBV28	TRBJ2-3	ASSARAPTDTQY
TRBV4-3	TRBJ1-1	ASSQHGRGGGTEAF
TRBV27	.	ASSPTTALPYEQY
TRBV7-2	TRBJ2-7	ASGGPGTGYSYEQY
TRBV27	TRBJ1-6	ASSPGDSSSYNSPLH
TRBV9	TRBJ2-3	ASSPLTTSTDTQY
TRBV15	TRBJ2-7	ATSSPGKGTHYEQY